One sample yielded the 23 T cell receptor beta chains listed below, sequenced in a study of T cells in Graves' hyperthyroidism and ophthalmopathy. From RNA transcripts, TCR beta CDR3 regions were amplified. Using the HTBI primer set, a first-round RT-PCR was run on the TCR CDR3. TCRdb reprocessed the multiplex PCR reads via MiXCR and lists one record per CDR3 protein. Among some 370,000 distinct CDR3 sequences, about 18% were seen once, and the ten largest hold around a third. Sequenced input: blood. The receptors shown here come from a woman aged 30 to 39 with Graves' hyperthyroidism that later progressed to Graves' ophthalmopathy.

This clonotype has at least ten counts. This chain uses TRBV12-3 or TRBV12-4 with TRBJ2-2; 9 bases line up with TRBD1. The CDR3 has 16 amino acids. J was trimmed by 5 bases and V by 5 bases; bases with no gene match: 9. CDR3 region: CASSLETGQGTGELFF. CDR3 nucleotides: TGTGCCAGCAGTCTAGAGACGGGACAGGGAACCGGGGAGCTGTTTTTT.

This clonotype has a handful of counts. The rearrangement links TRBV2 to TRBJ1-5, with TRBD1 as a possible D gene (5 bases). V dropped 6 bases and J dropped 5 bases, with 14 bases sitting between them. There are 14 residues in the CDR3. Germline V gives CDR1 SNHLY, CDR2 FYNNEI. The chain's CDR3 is CASRADRVDQPQHF. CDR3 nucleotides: TGTGCCAGCAGGGCCGACAGAGTTGATCAGCCCCAGCATTTT.

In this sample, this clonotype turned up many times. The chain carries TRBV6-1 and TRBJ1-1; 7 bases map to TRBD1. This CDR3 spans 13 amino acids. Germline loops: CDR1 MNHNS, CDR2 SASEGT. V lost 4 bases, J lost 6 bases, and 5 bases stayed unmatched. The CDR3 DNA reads TGTGCCAGCAGTGGGGAGGGGGCCTCTGAAGCTTTCTTT. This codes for CASSGEGASEAFF.

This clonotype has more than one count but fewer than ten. The CDR3 nucleotides read TGCGCCAGCAGCGGAGACTCGACCCTAGATACGCAGTATTTT. Its protein is CASSGDSTLDTQYF. The rearrangement links TRBV5-1 to TRBJ2-3; D unresolved. This CDR3 has 14 residues. V was shortened by 4 bases and J by 5 bases, with 14 bases between the two germline ends. The germline CDR1 and CDR2 sequences are SGHRS and YFSETQ.

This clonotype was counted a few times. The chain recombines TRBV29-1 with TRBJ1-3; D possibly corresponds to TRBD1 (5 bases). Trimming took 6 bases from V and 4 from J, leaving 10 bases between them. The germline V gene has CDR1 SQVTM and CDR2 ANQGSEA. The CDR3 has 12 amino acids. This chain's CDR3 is CSVGHPGNTIYF. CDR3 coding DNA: TGCAGCGTCGGACATCCCGGAAACACCATATATTTT.

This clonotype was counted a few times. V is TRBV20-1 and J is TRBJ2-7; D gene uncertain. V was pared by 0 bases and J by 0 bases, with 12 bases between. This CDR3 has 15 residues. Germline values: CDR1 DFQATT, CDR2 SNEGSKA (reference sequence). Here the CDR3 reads CSAREPGLSSYEQYF. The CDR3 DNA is TGCAGTGCTAGAGAACCGGGTCTGAGCTCCTACGAGCAGTACTTC.

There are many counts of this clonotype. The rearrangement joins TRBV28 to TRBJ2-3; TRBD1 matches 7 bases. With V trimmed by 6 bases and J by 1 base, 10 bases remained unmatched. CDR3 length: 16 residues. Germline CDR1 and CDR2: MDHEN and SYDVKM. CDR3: CASSSETGMRTDTQYF. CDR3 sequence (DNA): TGTGCCAGCAGCTCCGAGACAGGGATGCGCACAGATACGCAGTATTTT.

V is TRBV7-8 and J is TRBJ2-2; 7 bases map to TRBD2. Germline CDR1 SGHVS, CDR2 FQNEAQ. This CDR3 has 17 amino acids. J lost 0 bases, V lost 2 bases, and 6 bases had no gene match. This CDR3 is CASSLFWEGTNTGELFF. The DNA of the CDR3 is TGTGCCAGCAGCTTATTCTGGGAGGGGACGAACACCGGGGAGCTGTTTTTT.

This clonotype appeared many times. For the CDR3, the DNA is TGTGCCAGCAGTCTAGGACAGGGGACCTTCGGAGGCTACACCTTC. This translates into CASSLGQGTFGGYTF. This chain uses TRBV12-3 or TRBV12-4 with TRBJ1-2; 9 bases line up with TRBD1. V lost 5 bases to trimming and J lost 8 bases; unmatched junction nucleotides: 12. CDR3 length: 15 residues.

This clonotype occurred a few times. The CDR3 sequence is CASSNGPSTDTQYF. The CDR3 DNA reads TGTGCCAGCAGTAATGGACCCAGCACAGATACGCAGTATTTT. V is TRBV6-1 and J is TRBJ2-3; D uncertain. The CDR3 covers 14 residues. V shed 5 bases and J shed 0 bases, with 9 bases lying between them. Per germline, CDR1 MNHNS and CDR2 SASEGT.

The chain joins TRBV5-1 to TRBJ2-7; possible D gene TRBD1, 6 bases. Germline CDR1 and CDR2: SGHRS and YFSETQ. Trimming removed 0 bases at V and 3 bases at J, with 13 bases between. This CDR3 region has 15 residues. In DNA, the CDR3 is TGCGCCAGCAGCTTGGAGGGCGGACAGAACTACGAGCAGTACTTC. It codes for CASSLEGGQNYEQYF.

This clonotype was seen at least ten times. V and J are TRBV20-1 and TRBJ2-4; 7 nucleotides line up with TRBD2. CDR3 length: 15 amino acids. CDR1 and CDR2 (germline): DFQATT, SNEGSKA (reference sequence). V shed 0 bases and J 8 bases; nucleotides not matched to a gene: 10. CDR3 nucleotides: TGCAGTGCTAGAGATCTCTGGGAGGGGTTGGACATTCAGTACTTC. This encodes CSARDLWEGLDIQYF.

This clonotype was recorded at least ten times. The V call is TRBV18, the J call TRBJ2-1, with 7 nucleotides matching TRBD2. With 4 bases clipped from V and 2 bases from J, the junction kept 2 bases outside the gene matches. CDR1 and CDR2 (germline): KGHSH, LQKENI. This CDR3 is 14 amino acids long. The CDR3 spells CASSLGGTYNEQFF. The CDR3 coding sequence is TGTGCCAGCTCACTCGGGGGGACCTACAATGAGCAGTTCTTC.

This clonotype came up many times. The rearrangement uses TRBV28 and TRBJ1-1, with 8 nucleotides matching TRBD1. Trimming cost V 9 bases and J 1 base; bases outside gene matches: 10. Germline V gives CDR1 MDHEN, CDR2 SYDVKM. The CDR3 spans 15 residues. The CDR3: CASHGPGTGNTEAFF. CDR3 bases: TGTGCCAGTCATGGGCCGGGGACAGGGAACACTGAAGCTTTCTTT.

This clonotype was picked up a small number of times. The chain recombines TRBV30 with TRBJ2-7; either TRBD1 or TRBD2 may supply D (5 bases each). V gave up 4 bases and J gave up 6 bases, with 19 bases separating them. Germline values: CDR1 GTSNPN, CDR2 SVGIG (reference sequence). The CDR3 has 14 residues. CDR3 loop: CAWTPGTSQGEQYF. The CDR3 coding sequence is TGTGCCTGGACCCCCGGGACCTCACAAGGCGAGCAGTACTTC.

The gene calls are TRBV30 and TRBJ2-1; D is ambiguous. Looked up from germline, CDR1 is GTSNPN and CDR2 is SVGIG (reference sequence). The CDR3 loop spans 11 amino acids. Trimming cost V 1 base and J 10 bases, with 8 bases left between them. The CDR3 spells CAWSALDEQFF. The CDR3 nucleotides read TGTGCCTGGAGTGCCCTCGACGAGCAGTTCTTC.

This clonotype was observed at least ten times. CDR3: CASSPQSRVVGPEAFF. The CDR3 region has the DNA TGTGCCAGCTCACCACAAAGCAGGGTTGTCGGGCCAGAAGCTTTCTTT. The chain employs TRBV18 and TRBJ1-1; D possibly corresponds to TRBD1 (5 bases). The germline gives CDR1 KGHSH, CDR2 LQKENI. CDR3 size: 16 residues. The ends were cut back, 1 base at V and 8 bases at J, with 20 bases in the middle.

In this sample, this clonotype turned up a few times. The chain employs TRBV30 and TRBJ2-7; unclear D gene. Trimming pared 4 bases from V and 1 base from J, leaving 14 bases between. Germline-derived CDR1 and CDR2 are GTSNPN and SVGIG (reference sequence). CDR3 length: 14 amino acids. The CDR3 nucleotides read TGTGCCTGGAATCGGATCGGACCGTCCTACGAGCAGTACTTC. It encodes CAWNRIGPSYEQYF.

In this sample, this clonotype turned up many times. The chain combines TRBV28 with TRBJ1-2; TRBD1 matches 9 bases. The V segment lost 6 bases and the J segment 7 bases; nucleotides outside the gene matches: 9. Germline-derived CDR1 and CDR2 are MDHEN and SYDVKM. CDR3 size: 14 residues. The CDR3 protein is CASSPGQGMSGYTF. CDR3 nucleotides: TGTGCCAGCAGCCCGGGACAGGGAATGAGTGGCTACACCTTC.

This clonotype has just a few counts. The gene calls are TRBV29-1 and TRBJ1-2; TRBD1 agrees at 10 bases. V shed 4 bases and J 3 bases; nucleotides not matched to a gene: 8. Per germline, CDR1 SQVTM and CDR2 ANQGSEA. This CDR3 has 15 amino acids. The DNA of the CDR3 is TGCAGCGTTGGGCCTGCCGGGACAGGGGACTATGGCTACACCTTC. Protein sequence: CSVGPAGTGDYGYTF.

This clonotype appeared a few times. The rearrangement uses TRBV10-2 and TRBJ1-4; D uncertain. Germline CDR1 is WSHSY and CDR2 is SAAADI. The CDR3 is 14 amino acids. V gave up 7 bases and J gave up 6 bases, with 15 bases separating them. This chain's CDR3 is CASTVGGVHEKLFF. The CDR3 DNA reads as TGCGCCAGCACAGTGGGCGGAGTCCATGAAAAACTGTTTTTT.

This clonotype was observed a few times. CDR3 coding DNA: TGTGCCAGCAGCTTGGCGGGTGTTGTAGGCAATGAGCAGTTCTTC. It yields the protein CASSLAGVVGNEQFF. The chain joins TRBV5-8 to TRBJ2-1; no clear D. The ends were cut back, 0 bases at V and 6 bases at J, with 13 bases in the middle. CDR3 length: 15 residues. Germline V lookup: CDR1 SGHTS, CDR2 YDEGEE.

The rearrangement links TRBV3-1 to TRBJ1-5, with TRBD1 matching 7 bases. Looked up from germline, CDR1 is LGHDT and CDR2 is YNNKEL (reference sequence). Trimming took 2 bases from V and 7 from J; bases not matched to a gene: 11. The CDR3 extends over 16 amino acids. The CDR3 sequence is CASSQFLGGRGQPQHF. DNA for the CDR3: TGTGCCAGCAGCCAATTCTTAGGGGGCAGAGGGCAGCCCCAGCATTTT.